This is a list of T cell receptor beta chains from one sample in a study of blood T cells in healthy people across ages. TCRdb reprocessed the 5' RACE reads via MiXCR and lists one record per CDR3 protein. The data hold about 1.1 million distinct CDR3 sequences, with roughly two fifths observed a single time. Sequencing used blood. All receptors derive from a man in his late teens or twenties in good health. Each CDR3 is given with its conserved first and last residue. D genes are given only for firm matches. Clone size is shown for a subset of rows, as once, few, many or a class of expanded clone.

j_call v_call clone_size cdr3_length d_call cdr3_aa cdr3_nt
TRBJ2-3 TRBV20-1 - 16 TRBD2 CSARAAPLGGTDTQYF TGCAGTGCTAGAGCAGCCCCCCTGGGGGGGACAGATACGCAGTATTTT
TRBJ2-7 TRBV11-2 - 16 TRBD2 CASSLDLKRGNNEQYF TGTGCCAGCAGCTTAGATCTAAAGCGGGGAAACAATGAGCAGTACTTC
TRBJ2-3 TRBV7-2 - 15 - CASSARPKGPDTQYF TGTGCCAGCAGCGCACGCCCGAAGGGTCCAGATACGCAGTATTTT
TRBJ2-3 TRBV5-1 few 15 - CASSLERVSTDTQYF TGCGCCAGCAGCTTGGAGCGGGTTAGCACAGATACGCAGTATTTT
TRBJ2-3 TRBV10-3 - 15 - CAISDTRGGTDTQYF TGTGCCATCAGTGATACGAGGGGTGGCACAGATACGCAGTATTTT
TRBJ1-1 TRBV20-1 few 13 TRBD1 CSAKDRERVEAFF TGCAGTGCTAAGGACAGGGAGCGGGTTGAAGCTTTCTTT
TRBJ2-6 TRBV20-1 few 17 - CSARLRDLLSGANVLTF TGCAGTGCTAGACTGAGGGACCTACTCTCTGGGGCCAACGTCCTGACTTTC
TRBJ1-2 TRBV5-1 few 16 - CASSLALGGPIYGYTF TGCGCCAGCAGCTTGGCCCTCGGGGGCCCTATCTATGGCTACACCTTC
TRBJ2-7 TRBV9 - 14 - CASSVDHRECEQYF TGTGCCAGCAGCGTAGACCACAGGGAGTGCGAGCAGTACTTC
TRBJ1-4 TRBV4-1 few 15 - CASSQDEGRREKLFF TGCGCCAGCAGCCAAGATGAGGGACGGCGAGAAAAACTGTTTTTT
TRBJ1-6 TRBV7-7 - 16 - CASCRLVGTYNSPLHF TGTGCCAGCTGCCGGTTAGTGGGCACATACAATTCACCCCTCCACTTT
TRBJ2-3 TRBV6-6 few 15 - CASSYSPGITDTQYF TGTGCCAGCAGTTACTCGCCAGGGATCACAGATACGCAGTATTTT
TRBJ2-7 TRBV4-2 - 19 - CASSQEGLGSGGSYNEQYF TGTGCCAGCAGCCAAGAGGGTCTGGGGTCAGGAGGCTCCTACAATGAGCAGTACTTC
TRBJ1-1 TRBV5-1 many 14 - CASSLGTVNTEAFF TGTGCCAGCAGTCTCGGGACGGTGAACACTGAAGCTTTCTTT
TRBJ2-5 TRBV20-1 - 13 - CSARGTGHETQYF TGCAGTGCTAGGGGTACAGGGCATGAGACCCAGTACTTC
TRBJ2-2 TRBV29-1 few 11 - CSVERSGELFF TGCAGCGTTGAGCGTAGTGGGGAGCTGTTTTTT
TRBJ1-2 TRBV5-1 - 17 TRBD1 CASSPVVGTGRGYGYTF TGCGCCAGCAGCCCCGTGGTCGGGACAGGGCGAGGCTATGGCTACACCTTC
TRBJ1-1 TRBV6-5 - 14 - CASRTGGGGTEAFF TGTGCCAGCAGGACGGGCGGGGGCGGCACTGAAGCTTTCTTT
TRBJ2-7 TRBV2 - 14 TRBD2 CASKGGGFSYEQYF TGTGCCAGCAAGGGCGGGGGGTTCTCCTACGAGCAGTACTTC
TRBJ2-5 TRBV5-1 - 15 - CASSFRYPTQETQYF TGCGCCAGCAGCTTCAGATATCCCACCCAAGAGACCCAGTACTTC
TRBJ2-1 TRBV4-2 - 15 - CASSPNPTGYSEQFF TGTGCCAGCAGCCCCAATCCAACGGGGTACAGTGAGCAGTTCTTC
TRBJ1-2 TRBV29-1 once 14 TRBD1 CSSIGTGGDYGHTF TGCAGCTCTATAGGTACAGGGGGCGACTATGGCCACACCTTC
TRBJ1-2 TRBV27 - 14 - CASSLVHSSYGYTF TGTGCCAGCAGTTTAGTCCACAGTTCCTATGGCTACACCTTC
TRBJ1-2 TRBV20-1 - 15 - CSASLPGSGNYDYTF TGCAGTGCTAGCCTCCCAGGGTCGGGGAACTATGACTACACCTTC
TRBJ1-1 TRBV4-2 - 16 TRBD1 CASSQEWGQGDTEAFF TGTGCCAGCAGCCAAGAATGGGGACAGGGGGACACTGAAGCTTTCTTT
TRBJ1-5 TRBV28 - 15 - CASSPQSQRNRPQHF TGTGCCAGCAGCCCACAGAGCCAACGCAATCGGCCCCAGCATTTT
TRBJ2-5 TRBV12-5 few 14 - CASGSPGPQETQYF TGTGCTAGTGGTAGTCCGGGGCCGCAAGAGACCCAGTACTTC
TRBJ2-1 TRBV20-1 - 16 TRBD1 CSASTGTALRDKEQFF TGCAGTGCCTCGACAGGGACCGCGCTACGGGACAAGGAGCAGTTCTTC
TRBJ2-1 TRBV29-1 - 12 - CSGGEGRNEQFF TGCAGCGGGGGCGAGGGGCGCAATGAGCAGTTCTTC
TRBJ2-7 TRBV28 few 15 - CASSLSDSSYNEQYF TGTGCCAGCAGTTTATCAGACTCCTCCTACAATGAGCAGTACTTC
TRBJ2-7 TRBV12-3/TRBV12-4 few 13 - CASSWGTSYEQYF TGTGCCAGCAGCTGGGGCACTTCCTACGAGCAGTACTTC
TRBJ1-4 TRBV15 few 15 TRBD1 CATSARDSINEKLFF TGTGCCACCAGCGCCCGGGACAGTATAAATGAAAAACTGTTTTTT
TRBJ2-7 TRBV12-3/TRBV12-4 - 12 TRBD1 CASSHRTGEQYF TGTGCCAGCAGTCACCGGACAGGCGAGCAGTACTTC
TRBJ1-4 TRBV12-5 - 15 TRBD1 CASGSGGTTNEKLFF TGTGCTAGTGGTTCAGGGGGCACAACTAATGAAAAACTGTTTTTT
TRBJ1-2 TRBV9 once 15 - CASSAATGVLGGYTF TGTGCCAGCAGCGCAGCAACGGGAGTTTTGGGTGGCTACACCTTC
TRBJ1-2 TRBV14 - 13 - CASSQVSLYGCTF TGTGCCAGCAGCCAAGTGTCGCTCTATGGCTGCACCTTC
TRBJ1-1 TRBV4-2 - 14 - CASSQVSGNAEAFF TGTGCCAGCAGCCAAGTCTCAGGGAACGCTGAAGCTTTCTTT
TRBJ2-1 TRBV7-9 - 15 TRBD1 CAADKSPQGADEQFF TGTGCAGCCGATAAAAGCCCGCAGGGGGCTGATGAGCAGTTCTTC
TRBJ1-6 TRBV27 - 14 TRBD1 CASSSGTANSPLHF TGTGCCAGCAGTTCCGGGACAGCCAATTCACCCCTCCACTTT
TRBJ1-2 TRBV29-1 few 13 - CSVGTRLTIGYTF TGCAGCGTCGGGACACGACTAACTATCGGCTACACCTTC
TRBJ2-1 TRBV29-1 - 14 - CSVSTGGRQETQFF TGCAGCGTGAGCACTGGAGGGAGGCAAGAGACCCAGTTCTTC
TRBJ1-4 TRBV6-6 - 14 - CASSYMGGDEKLFF TGTGCCAGCAGTTACATGGGTGGGGATGAAAAACTGTTTTTT
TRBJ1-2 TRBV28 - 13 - CASSSGGFNSYTF TGTGCCAGCAGTTCGGGCGGGTTTAATAGCTACACCTTC
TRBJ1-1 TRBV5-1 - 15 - CASSHEGITNTEAFF TGCGCCAGCAGCCACGAGGGAATCACAAACACTGAAGCTTTCTTT
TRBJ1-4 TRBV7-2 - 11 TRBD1 CASSSGTGMFF TGTGCCAGCAGCTCCGGGACAGGGATGTTTTTT
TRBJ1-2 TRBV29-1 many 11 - CSTWTADGYTF TGCAGCACCTGGACAGCTGATGGCTACACCTTC
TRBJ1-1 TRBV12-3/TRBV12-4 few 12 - CASTWDWAEAFF TGTGCCAGCACCTGGGATTGGGCTGAAGCTTTCTTT
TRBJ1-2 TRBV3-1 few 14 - CASSPRGGRSGYTF TGTGCCAGCAGCCCTCGGGGAGGAAGAAGTGGCTACACCTTC
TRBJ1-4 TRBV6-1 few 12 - CASKVREEKLFF TGTGCCAGCAAGGTCCGGGAGGAAAAACTGTTTTTT
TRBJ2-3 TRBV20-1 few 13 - CSARHGGTDTQYF TGCAGTGCCCGCCACGGGGGCACAGATACGCAGTATTTT
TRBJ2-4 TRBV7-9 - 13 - CASSPPSKNIQYF TGTGCCAGCAGCCCCCCGTCCAAAAACATTCAGTACTTC
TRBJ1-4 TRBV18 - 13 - CASSRRTREKLFF TGTGCCAGCTCCCGACGGACAAGGGAAAAACTGTTTTTT
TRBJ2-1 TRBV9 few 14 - CASSLPGLGNEQFF TGTGCCAGCAGCCTTCCCGGTTTGGGCAATGAGCAGTTCTTC
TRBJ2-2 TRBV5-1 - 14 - CASEIQGNTGELFF TGCGCCAGCGAAATACAGGGGAACACCGGGGAGCTGTTTTTT